This TCR beta chain was documented in a study of early T cells in non-severe SARS-CoV-2 infection. Germline-derived CDR1 and CDR2 are SGHKS and YYEKEE (reference sequence). The V end was cut by 4 bases, the J end by 1 base, with 13 bases between. This CDR3 spans 15 amino acids. Each CDR3 protein is one row after TCRdb ran MiXCR on the 5' RACE reads. The sample yields under 70,000 distinct CDR3 sequences, around 12% seen once. The chain recombines TRBV5-5 with TRBJ2-3; D possibly corresponds to TRBD2 (5 bases). The sample taken for sequencing was whole blood. This clonotype was sampled from an adult who was a healthcare worker with PCR-confirmed SARS-CoV-2 infection or an uninfected control (not recorded which). For the CDR3, the DNA is TGTGCCAGCAGCGCCCGGAGTAGCGGCACAGATACGCAGTATTTT. Translated, it gives CASSARSSGTDTQYF. Full variable domain (outside the CDR3, taken from reference TRBV5-5 and TRBJ2-3): DAGVTQSPTHLIKTRGQQVTLRCSPISGHKSVSWYQQVLGQGPQFIFQYYEKEERGRGNFPDRFSARQFPNYSSELNVNALLLGDSALYLCASSARSSGTDTQYFGPGTRLTVL.